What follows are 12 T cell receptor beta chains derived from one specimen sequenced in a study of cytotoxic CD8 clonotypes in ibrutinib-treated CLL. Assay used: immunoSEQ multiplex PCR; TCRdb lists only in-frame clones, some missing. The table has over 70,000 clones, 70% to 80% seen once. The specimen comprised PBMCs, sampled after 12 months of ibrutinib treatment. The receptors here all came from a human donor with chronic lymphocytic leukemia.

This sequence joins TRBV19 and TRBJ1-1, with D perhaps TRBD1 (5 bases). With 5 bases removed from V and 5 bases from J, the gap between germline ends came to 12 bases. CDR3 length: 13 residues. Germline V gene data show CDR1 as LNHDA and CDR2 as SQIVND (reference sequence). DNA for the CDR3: TGTGCCAGTAGTGCCCCAAGGGGAACTGAAGCTTTCTTT. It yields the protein CASSAPRGTEAFF.

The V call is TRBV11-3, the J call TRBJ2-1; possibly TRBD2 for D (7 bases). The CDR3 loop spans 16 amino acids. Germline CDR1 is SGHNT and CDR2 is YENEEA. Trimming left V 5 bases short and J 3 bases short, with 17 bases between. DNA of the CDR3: TGTGCCAGCAGCCGGGGGGCGGGACGGGGCTACAATGAGCAGTTCTTC. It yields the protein CASSRGAGRGYNEQFF.

CDR3 DNA: TGCGCCAGCAGCCAAGCAGGGGCCTACGAGCAGTACTTC. This codes for CASSQAGAYEQYF. This rearrangement joins TRBV4-3 to TRBJ2-7; perhaps TRBD1 as D (6 bases). The CDR3 spans 13 residues. V lost 1 base, J lost 2 bases, and 6 bases lay in between. Germline CDR1 is LGHNA and CDR2 is YSLEER.

CDR3 sequence reads: CASSQEWRGGGETQYF. The CDR3 nucleotides read TGTGCCAGCAGCCAAGAATGGCGGGGGGGCGGGGAGACCCAGTACTTC. V and J are TRBV14 and TRBJ2-5, with 9 bases that match TRBD2. Germline values: CDR1 SGHDN, CDR2 FVKESK. J gave up 5 bases and V 0 bases, and 7 bases lay outside the gene matches. The CDR3 runs to 16 residues. Based on the CDR3 plus reference TRBV14 and TRBJ2-5, the full variable domain is EAGVTQFPSHSVIEKGQTVTLRCDPISGHDNLYWYRRVMGKEIKFLLHFVKESKQDESGMPNNRFLAERTGGTYSTLKVQPAELEDSGVYFCASSQEWRGGGETQYFGPGTRLLVL.

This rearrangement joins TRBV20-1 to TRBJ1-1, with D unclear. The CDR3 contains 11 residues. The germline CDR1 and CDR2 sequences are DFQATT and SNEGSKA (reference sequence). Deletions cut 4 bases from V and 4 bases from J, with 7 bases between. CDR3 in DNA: TGCAGTGCTAAGTTGGGCACTGAAGCTTTCTTT. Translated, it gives CSAKLGTEAFF.

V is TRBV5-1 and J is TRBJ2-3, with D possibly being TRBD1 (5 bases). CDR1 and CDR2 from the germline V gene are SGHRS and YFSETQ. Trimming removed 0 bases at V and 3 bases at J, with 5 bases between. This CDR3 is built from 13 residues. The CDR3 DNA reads TGCGCCAGCAGCTTGGGGACAACAGATACGCAGTATTTT. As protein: CASSLGTTDTQYF.

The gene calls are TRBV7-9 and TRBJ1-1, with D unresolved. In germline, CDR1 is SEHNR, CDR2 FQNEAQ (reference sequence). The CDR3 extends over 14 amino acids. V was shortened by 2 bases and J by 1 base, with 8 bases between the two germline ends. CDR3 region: CASSLTSPNTEAFF. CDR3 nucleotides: TGTGCCAGCAGCTTAACCAGCCCGAACACTGAAGCTTTCTTT.

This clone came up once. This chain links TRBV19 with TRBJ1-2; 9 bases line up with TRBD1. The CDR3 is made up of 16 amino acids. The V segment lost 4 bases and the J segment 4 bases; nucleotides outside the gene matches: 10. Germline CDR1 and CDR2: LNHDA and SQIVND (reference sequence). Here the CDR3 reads CASSTQGQGPIYGYTF. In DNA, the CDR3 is TGTGCCAGTAGTACACAGGGACAGGGACCGATCTATGGCTACACCTTC.

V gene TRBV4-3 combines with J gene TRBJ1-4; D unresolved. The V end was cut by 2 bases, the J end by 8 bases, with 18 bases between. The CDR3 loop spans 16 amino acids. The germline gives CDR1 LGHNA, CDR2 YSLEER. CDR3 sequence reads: CASSQRFAGIREKLFF. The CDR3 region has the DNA TGCGCCAGCAGCCAAAGGTTCGCCGGGATAAGGGAAAAACTGTTTTTT.

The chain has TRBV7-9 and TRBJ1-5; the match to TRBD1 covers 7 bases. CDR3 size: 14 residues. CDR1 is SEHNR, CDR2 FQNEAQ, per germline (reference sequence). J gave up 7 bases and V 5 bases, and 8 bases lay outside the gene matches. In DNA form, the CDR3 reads TGTGCCAGCAGCCAGGGGGGCCAGGGGCAGCCCCAGCATTTT. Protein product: CASSQGGQGQPQHF.

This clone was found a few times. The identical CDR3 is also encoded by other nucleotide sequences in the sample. CDR3 sequence: CASSPEETQYF. The DNA of the CDR3 is TGTGCCAGCTCACCAGAAGAGACCCAGTACTTC. The chain links TRBV18 to TRBJ2-5; D unclear. Germline V gene data show CDR1 as KGHSH and CDR2 as LQKENI. The CDR3 has 11 amino acids. Trimming shortened V by 2 bases and J by 3 bases, and 1 base separated the two germline ends.

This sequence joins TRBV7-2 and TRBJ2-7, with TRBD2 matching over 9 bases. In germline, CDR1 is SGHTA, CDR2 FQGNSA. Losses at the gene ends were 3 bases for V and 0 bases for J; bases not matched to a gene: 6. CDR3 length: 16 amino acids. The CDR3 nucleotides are TGTGCCAGCAGCTTTAGCGGGAGCGCAAGCTCCTACGAGCAGTACTTC. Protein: CASSFSGSASSYEQYF.